Listed below are T cell receptor beta chains from one sample, sequenced in a study of tumor and adjacent non-tumor tissue in lung cancer. From the multiplex PCR reads, TCRdb called clonotypes with MiXCR, one entry per CDR3 protein. The sample holds about 80,000 distinct CDR3 sequences, 70% to 90% seen once. The sequencing input was distant non-tumor lung tissue. All receptors come from a man aged 60 to 75 with non-small cell lung cancer. Both conserved end residues are part of each CDR3. The D gene is left open where the match is weak. Where a row states a size, it is once, few, many or the class of an expanded clone; other rows omit it.

V: TRBV11-1
D: NA
size: NA
J: TRBJ2-7
CDR3: CASSFGQTYEQYF
DNA: TGTGCCAGCAGCTTTGGGCAGACCTACGAGCAGTACTTC

V: TRBV6-5
D: TRBD1
size: NA
J: TRBJ2-5
CDR3: CASSGTGTAGGQYF
DNA: TGTGCCAGCAGTGGTACCGGTACCGCAGGGGGCCAGTACTTC

V: TRBV29-1
D: NA
size: NA
J: TRBJ2-3
CDR3: CSIWGADTHYF
DNA: TGCAGCATTTGGGGGGCAGATACCCACTATTTT

V: TRBV20-1
D: NA
size: NA
J: TRBJ1-2
CDR3: CTAAPGITDGYTF
DNA: TGCACTGCTGCCCCAGGGATTACAGATGGCTACACCTTC

V: TRBV11-3
D: NA
size: NA
J: TRBJ2-1
CDR3: CATNLGLLREQFF
DNA: TGTGCCACCAACTTAGGTCTTCTTAGAGAGCAGTTCTTC

V: TRBV5-1
D: NA
size: NA
J: TRBJ2-2
CDR3: CASGSTDTNTGELFF
DNA: TGCGCCAGCGGTTCGACAGACACGAACACCGGGGAGCTGTTTTTT

V: TRBV20-1
D: NA
size: NA
J: TRBJ2-7
CDR3: CSARETNGDYYEQYF
DNA: TGCAGTGCCAGGGAAACTAACGGGGATTACTACGAGCAGTACTTC

V: TRBV7-8
D: TRBD1
size: once
J: TRBJ1-5
CDR3: CASNLEGQGVRNQPQHF
DNA: TGTGCCAGCAACTTAGAGGGACAGGGCGTTAGAAATCAGCCCCAGCATTTT

V: TRBV12-3/TRBV12-4
D: NA
size: NA
J: TRBJ2-7
CDR3: CTSSLAEGRTYEQYF
DNA: TGTACCAGCAGTTTAGCAGAGGGGCGGACCTACGAGCAGTACTTC

V: TRBV4-3
D: TRBD2
size: NA
J: TRBJ2-1
CDR3: CVSIQDWARLAGRTYYNEQFF
DNA: TGCGTCAGCATCCAAGATTGGGCACGACTAGCGGGTAGGACCTACTACAATGAGCAGTTCTTC

V: TRBV4-2
D: NA
size: many
J: TRBJ2-7
CDR3: CASSHNSYEQYF
DNA: TGTGCCAGCAGCCATAACTCCTACGAGCAGTACTTC

V: TRBV6-5
D: NA
size: NA
J: TRBJ2-5
CDR3: CASRELSQETQHF
DNA: TGTGCCAGCCGTGAGCTCTCCCAAGAGACCCAGCACTTC

V: TRBV6-5
D: NA
size: NA
J: TRBJ2-7
CDR3: CASVNGGVTCCEQYF
DNA: TGTGCCAGCGTCAATGGGGGAGTCACTTGCTGCGAGCAGTACTTC

V: TRBV11-2
D: NA
size: NA
J: TRBJ1-1
CDR3: CASSLLGRGTEAFF
DNA: TGCGCCAGCAGCTTACTCGGGCGGGGCACGGAAGCTTTCTTT

V: TRBV6-5
D: NA
size: NA
J: TRBJ1-1
CDR3: CASSYSGVEAFF
DNA: TGTGCCAGCAGTTACTCGGGGGTCGAAGCTTTCTTT

V: TRBV6-1
D: NA
size: NA
J: TRBJ1-5
CDR3: CTGSGHNSNQPQHF
DNA: TGTACCGGCAGTGGGCACAATAGCAATCAGCCCCAGCATTTT

V: TRBV11-3
D: NA
size: NA
J: TRBJ2-1
CDR3: CASSLVAPPSVQFF
DNA: TGCGCCAGCAGCTTAGTTGCACCCCCCAGCGTGCAGTTCTTC

V: TRBV11-3
D: TRBD2
size: NA
J: TRBJ2-2
CDR3: CVSSSRGAGGYRAWGLFF
DNA: TGTGTCAGTAGCTCCCGGGGAGCGGGAGGATACAGAGCCTGGGGGCTGTTTTTT

V: TRBV20-1
D: TRBD2
size: NA
J: TRBJ2-7
CDR3: CSVRGREGRKQYF
DNA: TGCAGTGTCCGCGGGCGGGAGGGCCGCAAGCAGTACTTC

V: TRBV20-1
D: NA
size: NA
J: TRBJ2-1
CDR3: CSVDSAGGPWNERFF
DNA: TGCAGTGTTGACTCAGCTGGGGGGCCGTGGAATGAGCGGTTCTTT

V: TRBV20-1
D: NA
size: NA
J: TRBJ2-3
CDR3: CSARFDAGDRQYF
DNA: TGCAGTGCTAGGTTCGATGCCGGGGATAGGCAGTATTTT

V: TRBV28
D: NA
size: NA
J: TRBJ1-2
CDR3: CTSSKTGLQVGYTF
DNA: TGTACCAGCAGCAAGACCGGGCTCCAAGTAGGCTACACCTTC

V: TRBV11-3
D: TRBD1
size: NA
J: TRBJ1-4
CDR3: CASMGQGREKLFF
DNA: TGTGCCAGCATGGGACAGGGTCGGGAAAAACTGTTTTTT

V: TRBV7-9
D: NA
size: NA
J: TRBJ2-7
CDR3: CASSDGFYEQQF
DNA: TGTGCCAGCAGCGATGGGTTCTACGAGCAGCAATTC

V: TRBV6-2/TRBV6-3
D: NA
size: NA
J: TRBJ2-7
CDR3: CASMEILSHNEQYF
DNA: TGTGCCAGCATGGAGATTCTTTCCCACAATGAGCAGTACTTC

V: TRBV11-1
D: NA
size: NA
J: TRBJ2-5
CDR3: CASSLSTGETQNF
DNA: TGTGCCAGCAGCTTATCGACCGGGGAGACCCAGAACTTC

V: TRBV5-4
D: TRBD2
size: once
J: TRBJ2-1
CDR3: CASSGEGRARDEQFF
DNA: TGTGCCAGCAGCGGGGAGGGGAGGGCCAGAGATGAACAGTTCTTC

V: TRBV6-5
D: NA
size: NA
J: TRBJ2-3
CDR3: CVSSAGTDMHYF
DNA: TGTGTCAGCAGCGCAGGCACAGATATGCATTATTTT

V: TRBV20-1
D: NA
size: NA
J: TRBJ1-6
CDR3: CNARDGGTYSPFHF
DNA: TGCAATGCTAGAGATGGGGGGACCTATTCACCCTTCCACTTT